This T cell receptor (beta chain) was captured by sequencing in a study of PD-1 blockade in classical Hodgkin lymphoma. Regarding this clone: Its antigen is currently unknown.

Study results and caveats: While CD8+ TCR diversity did not rise significantly by C4D1, CD4+ TCR diversity did. Prior to therapy, complete responders displayed diversity much like that of newly diagnosed patients. Healthy donors reportedly exceeded newly diagnosed patients in baseline TCR diversity. Repertoire differences have undefined causes, possibly disease activity or prior therapy.

Profiled with immunoSEQ multiplex PCR; TCRdb holds only in-frame clones, not every one. The sample shows 50,000 to 65,000 clones, around nine tenths of them seen only once. In every patient, relapse followed autologous stem cell transplantation, while exposure to brentuximab vedotin differed. The germline CDR1 and CDR2 sequences are SEHNR and FQNEAQ (reference sequence). CDR3 length equals 14 residues. V was cut by 1 base and J by 2 bases, with 9 bases left in between. This clonotype was sampled from a human donor with classical Hodgkin lymphoma. The chain recombines TRBV7-9 with TRBJ2-7, with D maybe TRBD2 (6 bases). Sample: peripheral blood mononuclear cells (PBMCs), taken before the second cycle of nivolumab. CDR3 sequence: CASSLEDYPYEQYF. CDR3 sequence (DNA): TGTGCCAGCAGCTTAGAGGACTACCCCTACGAGCAGTACTTC.